These T cell receptor beta chains were read from a single sample in a study of blood T cell repertoires in COVID-19. Generated by immunoSEQ multiplex PCR, the TCRdb table keeps only in-frame clones and is missing some. The profile shows approximately 200,000 clones, 88% of them singletons. The source material was peripheral blood. The receptor source for this set is an older woman with acute or convalescent COVID-19. The CDR3 runs from the conserved cysteine through the conserved F or W. The D gene is left open where the match is weak. A row's size may be missing; if present it is once, few, many or a size class.

d_call,clone_size,j_call,v_call,cdr3_aa,cdr3_nt
-,-,TRBJ1-3,TRBV7-9,CASSLTRGNTIYF,TGTGCCAGCAGCTTAACTAGGGGAAACACCATATATTTT
-,few,TRBJ2-7,TRBV11-2,CASSLNSHEQYF,TGTGCCAGCAGCTTAAACAGCCACGAGCAGTACTTC
-,-,TRBJ2-2,TRBV5-1,CASSLRVTGELFF,TGCGCCAGCAGCCTCCGTGTCACCGGGGAGCTGTTTTTT
TRBD1,-,TRBJ1-5,TRBV19,CASGTGNQPQHF,TGTGCCAGCGGGACAGGCAATCAGCCCCAGCATTTT
-,-,TRBJ1-2,TRBV4-3,CASSQDGNREGGYTF,TGCGCCAGCAGCCAAGATGGCAACAGGGAAGGTGGCTACACCTTC
TRBD2,-,TRBJ2-1,TRBV6-5,CASSFSGGTREQFF,TGTGCCAGCAGTTTTAGCGGGGGGACTCGTGAGCAGTTCTTC
TRBD2,once,TRBJ2-7,TRBV19,CASSGTSGTYEQYF,TGTGCCAGTAGCGGGACTAGCGGGACTTACGAGCAGTACTTC
-,-,TRBJ2-1,TRBV10-2,CASSEQLMAGNEQFF,TGCGCCAGCAGCGAACAGTTGATGGCGGGCAATGAGCAGTTCTTC
-,-,TRBJ2-2,TRBV4-1,CASSLDPGGELFF,TGCGCCAGCAGCCTAGACCCGGGCGGGGAGCTGTTTTTT
-,-,TRBJ2-5,TRBV5-1,CASSFLGGGALETQYF,TGCGCCAGCAGCTTCTTGGGAGGGGGGGCCCTTGAGACCCAGTACTTC
TRBD2,-,TRBJ2-3,TRBV4-1,CASKVELAGGRSTDTQYF,TGCGCCAGCAAAGTGGAACTAGCGGGGGGGCGTAGCACAGATACGCAGTATTTT